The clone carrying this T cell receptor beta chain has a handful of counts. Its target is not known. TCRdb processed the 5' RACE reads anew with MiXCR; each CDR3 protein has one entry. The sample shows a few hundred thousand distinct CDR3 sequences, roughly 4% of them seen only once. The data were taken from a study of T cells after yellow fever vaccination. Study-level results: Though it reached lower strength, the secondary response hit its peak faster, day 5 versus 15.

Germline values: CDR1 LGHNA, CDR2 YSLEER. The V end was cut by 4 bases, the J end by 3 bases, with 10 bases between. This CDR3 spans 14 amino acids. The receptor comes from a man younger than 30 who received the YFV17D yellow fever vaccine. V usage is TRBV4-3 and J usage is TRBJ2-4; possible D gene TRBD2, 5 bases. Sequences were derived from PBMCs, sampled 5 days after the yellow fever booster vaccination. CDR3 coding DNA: TGCGCCAGCAGCCCACTAGTAGGCAAAAACATTCAGTACTTC. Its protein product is CASSPLVGKNIQYF.